The entry that follows covers one T cell receptor beta chain sequence. Its antigen is not known. Distinct nucleotide sequences in the sample also encode this CDR3. The CDR3 is 11 amino acids. From germline, CDR1 is SQVTM and CDR2 ANQGSEA. Between the trimmed V and J ends, which lost 6 bases and 1 base, there was a span of 7 bases. Extraction of RNA preceded its reverse transcription into cDNA, which served as the sequencing template. Generated by immunoSEQ multiplex PCR, the TCRdb table keeps only in-frame clones and is missing some. The repertoire consists of around 250,000 clones, with 67% occurring once and the leading ten covering about 1.3%. The sample is drawn from a study of CD8+ T cells in alopecia areata. Turning to the study itself: Treated patients were dosed with oral tofacitinib, taking 5 to 10 mg twice daily. Whole-study results and caveats: When scalp samples are sequenced, resident alphabeta T cells of normal skin are also captured.

The investigators collected lesional scalp punch biopsies and peripheral blood from alopecia areata patients. This TCR was recovered from a human donor with alopecia areata. Sequenced material: CD4+ T cells sorted from blood, taken at week 0. The rearrangement uses TRBV29-1 and TRBJ2-7, with D unclear. The CDR3 reads CSVTVSYEQYF. The DNA for the CDR3 is TGCAGCGTAACGGTTTCCTACGAGCAGTACTTC.